This T cell receptor (beta chain) was documented in a study of T cell repertoires in cytomegalovirus infection. Looking at the study overall: Recently identified HLA-C-restricted CMV epitopes were among the peptides used. Signatures in public TCR beta sequences pointed to both CMV infection and matching HLA type.

Details on this clonotype: Its specificity is not known.

The V end was cut by 7 bases, the J end by 7 bases, with 14 bases between. CDR3 length: 13 amino acids. CDR1 is MNHEY and CDR2 is SVGEGT in the germline V gene. Study results and limitations: The cumulative frequency of public TCR beta families identified carriers of CMV plus the relevant HLA.

TCRdb recomputed calls from the reads with MiXCR, one row per CDR3 protein. The sample includes roughly 80,000 distinct CDR3 sequences, more than 20% of them seen just once. The chain is built from TRBV6-2 or TRBV6-3 and TRBJ2-1; the D gene is possibly TRBD1 (6 bases). The sample here was CD8+ T cells from cultured PBMCs, taken from culture after CMV antigen stimulation. The receptor's source is a human donor in good health (CMV status not recorded). Some clones in this sample may be carry-over from other donors' samples. This CDR3 is CASIVGAWNEQFF. The CDR3 coding sequence is TGTGCCAGCATTGTGGGGGCTTGGAATGAGCAGTTCTTC.